These 28 T cell receptor beta chains were sequenced from one sample in a study of cytomegalovirus exposure and HLA in healthy donors. PCR amplification relied on 60 Vbeta primers (plus 13 Jbeta primers). The data were produced by immunoSEQ multiplex PCR, yet TCRdb's version contains in-frame clones alone and is incomplete. The sample comprises 100,000 to 150,000 clones, roughly 78% of which are singletons, and about a tenth rests with the top ten. The sequencing input was PBMCs. These receptors were collected from a man aged 25 to 40 in good health and CMV-seropositive.

J is TRBJ1-3 and V is TRBV4-1, with 7 bases identical to TRBD1. Germline CDR1 MGHRA, CDR2 YSYEKL. There are 13 residues in the CDR3. V shed 2 bases and J 8 bases; nucleotides not matched to a gene: 3. The CDR3 spells CASSQRDRDTIYF. CDR3 DNA sequence: TGCGCCAGCAGCCAACGCGACAGGGACACCATATATTTT.

The V call is TRBV5-1, the J call TRBJ2-7; D is unclear. Germline CDR1 reads SGHRS; CDR2 reads YFSETQ. V shed 0 bases and J shed 4 bases, with 8 bases lying between them. The CDR3 length is 13 residues. The CDR3 protein is CASSLGLQYEQYF. CDR3 coding DNA: TGCGCCAGCAGCTTGGGGCTTCAGTACGAGCAGTACTTC.

This clone appeared a single time. The chain has TRBV28 and TRBJ2-5; D not resolved. Trimming took off 5 bases at V and 2 bases at J, with 3 bases between the two ends. From germline, CDR1 is MDHEN and CDR2 SYDVKM. The CDR3 length is 11 residues. CDR3 sequence (DNA): TGTGCCAGCAGTCTACAAGAGACCCAGTACTTC. Translation: CASSLQETQYF.

V gene TRBV12-5 combines with J gene TRBJ2-1; 11 bases are shared with TRBD2. The J segment lost 8 bases and the V segment lost 6 bases, leaving 12 bases of the junction unmatched. The CDR3 consists of 16 residues. The germline V gene encodes CDR1 LGHNT and CDR2 FRNRAP. The CDR3 region is CASGLFSGRAVDEQFF. The CDR3 DNA is TGTGCTAGTGGCCTATTTAGCGGGAGGGCCGTGGATGAGCAGTTCTTC.

The chain employs TRBV27 and TRBJ1-6, with D possibly being TRBD1 (5 bases). The germline V gene has CDR1 MNHEY and CDR2 SMNVEV (reference sequence). There are 15 residues in the CDR3. V dropped 4 bases and J dropped 11 bases, with 18 bases sitting between them. Here the CDR3 reads CASSSKGQPRTPLHF. DNA of the CDR3: TGTGCCAGCAGTTCCAAGGGGCAGCCACGAACACCCCTCCACTTT.

The chain uses TRBV29-1 and TRBJ1-1; 10 bases line up with TRBD1. CDR1 SQVTM and CDR2 ANQGSEA come from the germline V gene. V gave up 7 bases and J gave up 3 bases; unmatched junction bases: 14. This CDR3 region has 16 residues. The DNA for the CDR3 is TGCAGCGCCGTGAGTGGGACAGGGGTGTCCGACACTGAAGCTTTCTTT. As protein: CSAVSGTGVSDTEAFF. The full variable domain, its missing parts supplied by reference TRBV29-1 and TRBJ1-1, is SAVISQKPSRDICQRGTSLTIQCQVDSQVTMMFWYRQQPGQSLTLIATANQGSEATYESGFVIDKFPISRPNLTFSTLTVSNMSPEDSSIYLCSAVSGTGVSDTEAFFGQGTRLTVV.

The chain recombines TRBV28 with TRBJ1-5; D ambiguous. The germline V gene encodes CDR1 MDHEN and CDR2 SYDVKM. V was clipped by 2 bases and J by 0 bases, with 8 bases between them. CDR3 length: 15 residues. DNA for the CDR3: TGTGCCAGCAGTTTAAAAGAGAATAGCAATCAGCCCCAGCATTTT. Translation gives CASSLKENSNQPQHF.

This chain connects TRBV30 to TRBJ1-5; perhaps TRBD1 as D (6 bases). The V and J ends lost 0 bases and 5 bases respectively, with 8 bases between them. This CDR3 contains 13 residues. Germline CDR1 and CDR2: GTSNPN and SVGIG (reference sequence). Here the CDR3 DNA reads TGTGCCTGGAGTGTAGGGGGATATCAGCCCCAGCATTTT. Residues: CAWSVGGYQPQHF.

The V call is TRBV5-1, the J call TRBJ1-2; D is possibly TRBD1 (5 bases). Germline CDR1 and CDR2: SGHRS and YFSETQ. This CDR3 has 13 amino acids. The V end was cut by 4 bases, the J end by 8 bases, with 15 bases between. CDR3 protein: CASSRTGEEGYTF. The CDR3 DNA sequence: TGCGCCAGCAGCCGAACGGGGGAAGAGGGCTACACCTTC. Complete variable domain (other parts from reference TRBV5-1 and TRBJ1-2): KAGVTQTPRYLIKTRGQQVTLSCSPISGHRSVSWYQQTPGQGLQFLFEYFSETQRNKGNFPGRFSGRQFSNSRSEMNVSTLELGDSALYLCASSRTGEEGYTFGSGTRLTVV.

This chain uses TRBV27 with TRBJ1-5; D is possibly TRBD1 (6 bases). The CDR3 has 14 residues. Germline V CDR1 and CDR2: MNHEY, SMNVEV (reference sequence). The V end was cut by 5 bases, the J end by 7 bases, with 15 bases between. CDR3 loop: CASSVSGARQPQHF. The DNA of the CDR3 is TGTGCCAGCAGTGTTTCAGGGGCGCGGCAGCCCCAGCATTTT.

The rearrangement links TRBV20-1 to TRBJ1-1; D not certain. The CDR3 spans 11 residues. Germline CDR1 and CDR2: DFQATT and SNEGSKA (reference sequence). For the CDR3, the DNA is TGCTCCGTACATACGAACACTGAAGCTTTCTTT. Protein: CSVHTNTEAFF.

CDR3: CASTGYNEQFF. CDR3 DNA sequence: TGTGCCAGCACAGGATACAATGAGCAGTTCTTC. The chain has TRBV7-2 and TRBJ2-1; the D is unclear. Germline loops: CDR1 SGHTA, CDR2 FQGNSA. The CDR3 runs to 11 residues. With 7 bases removed from V and 4 bases from J, the gap between germline ends came to 5 bases.

V is TRBV7-8 and J is TRBJ2-1, with 9 bases lining up with TRBD2. Germline lookup yields CDR1 SGHVS and CDR2 FQNEAQ. The CDR3 extends over 15 amino acids. V dropped 8 bases and J dropped 5; count of bases not matched to a gene: 10. The CDR3 reads CASAVLAGYDNEQFF. The CDR3 DNA reads TGTGCCAGCGCCGTTCTAGCGGGATACGACAATGAGCAGTTCTTC.

This clone was seen just once. The chain recombines TRBV19 with TRBJ2-7, with 7 bases identical to TRBD1. CDR1 and CDR2 (germline): LNHDA, SQIVND (reference sequence). The CDR3 covers 14 residues. V was pared by 6 bases and J by 1 base, with 6 bases of the junction left unmatched. CDR3 DNA: TGTGCCAGTAGGCCCGGGACAGCGTCCTACGAGCAGTACTTC. This translates into CASRPGTASYEQYF.

As for this clone: Other nucleotide sequences from this sample produce the same CDR3. The V gene is TRBV7-2, the J gene TRBJ2-7; TRBD2 agrees at 10 bases. Germline CDR1 is SGHTA and CDR2 is FQGNSA. V gave up 5 bases and J gave up 4 bases; unmatched junction bases: 5. The CDR3 contains 14 residues. The CDR3 spells CASSLLAGAYEQYF. CDR3 bases: TGTGCCAGCAGCCTTCTAGCGGGAGCGTACGAGCAGTACTTC.

CDR3 nucleotides: TGTGCCAGCAGCTTAGAGGGGACAAATCAAGAGACCCAGTACTTC. Encoded protein: CASSLEGTNQETQYF. J is TRBJ2-5 and V is TRBV13, with D possibly being TRBD1 (6 bases). Looked up from germline, CDR1 is PRHDT and CDR2 is FYEKMQ (reference sequence). The V gene lost 1 base and the J gene lost 2 bases, with 11 bases spanning the gap. This CDR3 is 15 amino acids long.

This clone was detected only once. The genes are TRBV6-5 and TRBJ2-7, with 7 bases aligning to TRBD2. The length of the CDR3 is 15 residues. The J segment lost 1 base and the V segment lost 7 bases, leaving 10 bases of the junction unmatched. Germline V gene lookup returns CDR1 MNHEY and CDR2 SVGAGI. CDR3 amino acids: CASKLGISGSYEQYF. The CDR3 coding sequence is TGTGCCAGCAAGCTCGGGATTAGCGGGTCCTACGAGCAGTACTTC.

The rearrangement links TRBV5-1 to TRBJ2-1, with TRBD1 matching over 8 bases. This CDR3 has 15 residues. The trim removed 2 bases at V and 1 base at J, leaving 2 bases unmatched. CDR1 is SGHRS and CDR2 is YFSETQ in the germline V gene. Here the CDR3 reads CASSFTGGSYNEQFF. The CDR3 bases are TGCGCCAGCAGCTTCACAGGGGGGTCCTACAATGAGCAGTTCTTC.

The sample holds one count of this clone. The chain links TRBV28 to TRBJ1-2, with 8 bases that match TRBD1. The V gene's germline CDR1 is MDHEN and CDR2 SYDVKM. V shed 5 bases and J 3 bases; nucleotides not matched to a gene: 5. The CDR3 extends over 14 amino acids. DNA of the CDR3: TGTGCCAGCAGTAAGAGACAGGGGTACTATGGCTACACCTTC. Translated: CASSKRQGYYGYTF.

This chain connects TRBV4-3 to TRBJ1-5; D not certain. Germline assignment: CDR1 LGHNA and CDR2 YSLEER. The CDR3 covers 13 residues. The V gene lost 4 bases and the J gene lost 7 bases, with 11 bases spanning the gap. The CDR3: CASSLTPEQPQHF. The CDR3 DNA follows: TGCGCCAGCAGCCTGACCCCGGAGCAGCCCCAGCATTTT.

This rearrangement joins TRBV7-3 to TRBJ2-7, with 14 bases aligning to TRBD2. The CDR3 length is 14 residues. Losses at the gene ends were 4 bases for V and 6 bases for J; bases not matched to a gene: 2. CDR1 SGHTA and CDR2 FQGTGA come from the germline V gene. Here the CDR3 DNA reads TGTGCCAGCAGCTCCGGGACTAGCGGGAGCGAGCAGTACTTC. It translates to CASSSGTSGSEQYF.

This clone was picked up one time. The chain joins TRBV13 to TRBJ1-1, with D possibly being TRBD1 (6 bases). This CDR3 contains 20 residues. The V end was cut by 1 base, the J end by 0 bases, with 24 bases between. Germline-derived CDR1 and CDR2 are PRHDT and FYEKMQ (reference sequence). The CDR3 loop is CASSLVRGTRLFPLNTEAFF. The CDR3 coding sequence is TGTGCCAGCAGCTTAGTAAGAGGGACACGACTATTTCCCCTGAACACTGAAGCTTTCTTT.

The chain is built from TRBV2 and TRBJ2-5; 9 nucleotides align to TRBD2. The CDR3 extends over 14 amino acids. Germline assignment: CDR1 SNHLY and CDR2 FYNNEI. V was clipped by 2 bases and J by 7 bases; unmatched bases: 5. CDR3 sequence: CASSENSGSGTQYF. CDR3 sequence (DNA): TGTGCCAGCAGTGAAAATAGCGGGAGCGGGACCCAGTACTTC.

The V and J genes are TRBV28 and TRBJ2-1; TRBD1 is a possible D gene (8 bases). V lost 6 bases to trimming and J lost 7 bases, with 25 bases between them. Germline V gene lookup returns CDR1 MDHEN and CDR2 SYDVKM. The CDR3 is 17 amino acids. The chain's CDR3 is CASRRRPEGQGGNEQFF. The CDR3 DNA reads as TGTGCCAGCAGACGCCGACCCGAAGGACAGGGAGGGAATGAGCAGTTCTTC.

The chain has TRBV7-2 and TRBJ2-7; the D gene is possibly TRBD2 (6 bases). Germline CDR1 SGHTA, CDR2 FQGNSA. V was cut by 1 base and J by 4 bases, with 11 bases left in between. The CDR3 is 14 residues long. The CDR3 sequence: CASSLGDGRYEQYF. The CDR3 DNA reads as TGTGCCAGCAGCTTAGGGGACGGGAGATACGAGCAGTACTTC.

Only one count was recorded for this clone. The CDR3: CASSLRGGGAINEQFF. As DNA, the CDR3 is TGTGCCAGCAGCTTAAGAGGGGGTGGGGCAATAAATGAGCAGTTCTTC. The chain uses TRBV7-6 and TRBJ2-1; possible D gene TRBD1, 6 bases. Germline V CDR1 and CDR2: SGHVS, FNYEAQ. Between the trimmed V and J ends, which lost 2 bases and 7 bases, there was a span of 18 bases. The CDR3 is 16 amino acids.

The rearrangement joins TRBV30 to TRBJ2-7, with 10 bases aligning to TRBD2. The CDR3 length is 14 residues. Looked up from germline, CDR1 is GTSNPN and CDR2 is SVGIG (reference sequence). V was clipped by 1 base and J by 3 bases; unmatched bases: 3. The CDR3 DNA reads TGTGCCTGGAGTGGTGCTAGCGGGAGCTACGAGCAGTACTTC. Translation gives CAWSGASGSYEQYF.

The chain couples TRBV4-1 to TRBJ1-2; D is possibly TRBD1 (6 bases). Trimming shortened V by 1 base and J by 9 bases, and 18 bases separated the two germline ends. Germline V CDR1 and CDR2: MGHRA, YSYEKL. The CDR3 has 15 amino acids. The CDR3 loop reads CASSQVSGVGVSYTF. DNA for the CDR3: TGCGCCAGCAGCCAAGTTTCAGGGGTGGGGGTAAGCTACACCTTC.